This T cell receptor (beta chain) is from a study of cytomegalovirus exposure and HLA in healthy donors. Note on this clone: Its antigen is not known.

Findings of the study overall: Most TCR sequences were seen very rarely across donors, but some public TCRs occurred in many. Associated with cytomegalovirus, according to the listing, were 150 to 200 TCR beta chains. Later, an analysis found that TCR clusters from the first cohort tended to co-occur in the 120 validation repertoires. Reports showed the classifier diagnosing cytomegalovirus status with high specificity and sensitivity.

The CDR3 loop spans 15 amino acids. V gave up 2 bases and J gave up 0 bases; unmatched junction bases: 0. CDR1 and CDR2 (germline): MNHNS, SASEGT. Here immunoSEQ multiplex PCR was the method, and the copy in TCRdb shows in-frame clones only, minus some. The sample contains around 160,000 clones, around four fifths of which appear only once. The chain carries TRBV6-1 and TRBJ2-1; 8 bases line up with TRBD2. The specimen was PBMCs. The origin of this receptor is a man aged 25-45 years in good health and CMV-seropositive. Here the CDR3 reads CASSESGGSYNEQFF. In DNA, the CDR3 is TGTGCCAGCAGTGAAAGCGGGGGCTCCTACAATGAGCAGTTCTTC.